At least ten counts were recorded for the clone carrying this T cell receptor (beta chain). Antigen unknown. This record belongs to a study of neurological immune-mediated disorders. TCRdb processed the 5' RACE reads anew with MiXCR; each CDR3 protein has one entry. Of roughly 48,000 distinct CDR3 sequences in the sample, about 26% were seen once. Findings and caveats of the study: Sharing of CDR3 amino acid sequences among expanded clones across subjects was absent, suggesting private repertoires in all groups. Healthy controls had more TCR clonal expansion than multiple sclerosis, which showed the least, whereas HTLV-1-associated myelopathy showed the most.

This CDR3 comprises 14 residues. The germline CDR1 and CDR2 sequences are SQVTM and ANQGSEA. Trimming cost V 6 bases and J 0 bases; bases outside gene matches: 5. This clonotype was sampled from a woman in her seventies in good health. Sequencing was carried out using PBMCs. This chain links TRBV29-1 with TRBJ2-3; 8 bases line up with TRBD2. CDR3 amino acids: CSVVTSVSTDTQYF. The CDR3 DNA follows: TGCAGCGTGGTGACTAGCGTTAGCACAGATACGCAGTATTTT.